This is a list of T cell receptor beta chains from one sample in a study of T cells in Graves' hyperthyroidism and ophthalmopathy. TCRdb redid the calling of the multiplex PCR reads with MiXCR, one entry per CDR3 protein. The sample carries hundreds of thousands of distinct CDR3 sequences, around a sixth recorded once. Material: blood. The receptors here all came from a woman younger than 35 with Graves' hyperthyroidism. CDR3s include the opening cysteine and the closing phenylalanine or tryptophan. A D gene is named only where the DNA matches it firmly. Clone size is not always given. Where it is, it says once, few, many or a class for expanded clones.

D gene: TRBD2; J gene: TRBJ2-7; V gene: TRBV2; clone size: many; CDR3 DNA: TGTGCCAGCAGTGACCTAGCGGTCTCCTACGAGCAGTACTTC; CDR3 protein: CASSDLAVSYEQYF
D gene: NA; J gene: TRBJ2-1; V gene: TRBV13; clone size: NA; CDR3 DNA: TGTGCCAGCAGCTCCCGTCGGAATGAGCAGTTCTTC; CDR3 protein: CASSSRRNEQFF
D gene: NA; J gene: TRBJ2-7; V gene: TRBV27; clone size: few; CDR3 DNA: TGTGCCAGCAGTTGCCTATACGAGCAGTACTTC; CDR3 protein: CASSCLYEQYF
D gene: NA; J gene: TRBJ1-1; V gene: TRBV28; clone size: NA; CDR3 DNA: TGTGCCAGCAGTAGCGCAGGGTCGTTACGGAAAGCTTTCTTT; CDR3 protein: CASSSAGSLRKAFF
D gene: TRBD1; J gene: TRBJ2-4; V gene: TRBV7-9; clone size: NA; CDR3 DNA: TGTGCCAGCAGCCAGGGACAGGGTATTGGGATTCAGTACTTC; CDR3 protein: CASSQGQGIGIQYF
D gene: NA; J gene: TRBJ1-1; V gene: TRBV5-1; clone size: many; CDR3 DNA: TGCGCCAGCAGCTATGGGGCAGGCACTGAAGCTTTCTTT; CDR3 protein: CASSYGAGTEAFF
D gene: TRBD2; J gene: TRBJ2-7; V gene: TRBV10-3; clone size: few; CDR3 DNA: TGTGCCATCAGTGAGTCGGGGGCTAGCGGGTACGAGCAGTACTTC; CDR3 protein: CAISESGASGYEQYF
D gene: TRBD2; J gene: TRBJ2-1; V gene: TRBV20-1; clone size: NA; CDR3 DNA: TGCAGTGCTTGGACTAGCGGGGGATACGGTGAGCAGTTCTTC; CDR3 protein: CSAWTSGGYGEQFF
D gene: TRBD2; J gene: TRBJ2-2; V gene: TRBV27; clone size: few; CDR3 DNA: TGTGCCAGCAGTTCCAAGACTAGCGGGGAGACCGGGGAGCTGTTTTTT; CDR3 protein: CASSSKTSGETGELFF
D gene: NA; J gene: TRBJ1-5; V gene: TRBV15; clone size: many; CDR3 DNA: TGTGCCACCAGCAGAGGACGCAATCAGCCCCAGCATTTT; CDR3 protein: CATSRGRNQPQHF
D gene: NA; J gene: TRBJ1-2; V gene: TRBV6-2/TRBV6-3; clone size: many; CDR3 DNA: TGTGCCAGCAGTTACGCGGGTGTCAACTATGGCTACACCTTC; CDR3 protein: CASSYAGVNYGYTF
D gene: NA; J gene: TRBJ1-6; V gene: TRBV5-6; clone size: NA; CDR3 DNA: TGTGCCAGCAGGAGGGCGGGGACTGGGGGTTCACCCCTCCACTTT; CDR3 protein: CASRRAGTGGSPLHF
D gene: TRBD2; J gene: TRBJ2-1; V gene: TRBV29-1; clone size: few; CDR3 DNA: TGCAGCGCTACTCCGGGACTAGCGGGAGTAAATGAGCAGTTCTTC; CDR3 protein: CSATPGLAGVNEQFF
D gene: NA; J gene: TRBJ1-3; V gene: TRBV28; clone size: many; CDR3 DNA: TGTGCCAGCAGCCCAAGCCCAGGGTCCGGAAACACCATATATTTT; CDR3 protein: CASSPSPGSGNTIYF
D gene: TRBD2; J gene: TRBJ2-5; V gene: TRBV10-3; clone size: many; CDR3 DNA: TGTGCCATCAGCGGGACTACCCTTTTGGAGACCCAGTACTTC; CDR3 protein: CAISGTTLLETQYF
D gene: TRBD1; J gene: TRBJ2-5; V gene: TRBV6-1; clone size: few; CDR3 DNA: TGTGCCAGCAGTTTCGGAGACAGGGGTTCCCAGTACTTC; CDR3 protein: CASSFGDRGSQYF
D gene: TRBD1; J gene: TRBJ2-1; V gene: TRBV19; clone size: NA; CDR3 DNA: TGTGCCAGTAGTATAGCCCGTGGGACAGGGGGTTACAATGAGCAGTTCTTC; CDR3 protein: CASSIARGTGGYNEQFF
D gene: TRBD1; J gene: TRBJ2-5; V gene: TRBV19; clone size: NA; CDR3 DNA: TGTGCCAGTAGTATGGGACAGGGGTTGGGAGAGACCCAGTACTTC; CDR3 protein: CASSMGQGLGETQYF
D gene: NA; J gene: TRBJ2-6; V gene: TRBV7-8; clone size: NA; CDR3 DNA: TGTGCCAGCAGCTTGGGCACGAACGTCCTGACTTTC; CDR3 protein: CASSLGTNVLTF
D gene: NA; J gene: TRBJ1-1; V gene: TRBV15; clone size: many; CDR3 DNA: TGTGCCACCGCGACTGAGCCGAACACTGAAGCTTTCTTT; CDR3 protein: CATATEPNTEAFF
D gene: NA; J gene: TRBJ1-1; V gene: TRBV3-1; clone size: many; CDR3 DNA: TGTGCCAGCACCGTGCAGGGCGTCAGGACTGAAGCTTTCTTT; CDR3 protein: CASTVQGVRTEAFF
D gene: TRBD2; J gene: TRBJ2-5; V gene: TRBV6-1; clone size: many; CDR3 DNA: TGTGCCAGCAGTGAGGGAGGGCTCGGAGGGGAGACCCAGTACTTC; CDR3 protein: CASSEGGLGGETQYF
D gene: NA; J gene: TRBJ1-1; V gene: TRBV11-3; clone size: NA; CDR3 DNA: TGTGCCAGCAGTCGAGGGAGCGACTTGAGCACTGAAGCTTTCTTT; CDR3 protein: CASSRGSDLSTEAFF
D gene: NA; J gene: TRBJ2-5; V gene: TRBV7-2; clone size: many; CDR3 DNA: TGTGCCAGCAGCCCCCGCGCCAGGATCCTCCAAGAGACCCAGTACTTC; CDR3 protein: CASSPRARILQETQYF
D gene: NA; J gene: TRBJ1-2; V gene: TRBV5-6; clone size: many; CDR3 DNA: TGTGCCAGCAGCTTGGGCTCGACCGTTTATGGCTACACCTTC; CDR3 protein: CASSLGSTVYGYTF